The 22 T cell receptor beta chains below were found in one sample sequenced in a study of CD8 T cells in ankylosing spondylitis. Each CDR3 protein is one row after TCRdb ran MiXCR on the 5' RACE reads. Of about 160,000 distinct CDR3 sequences listed, approximately 16% were seen once; the top ten hold about 7.8%. Source material: blood, either unsorted or a sorted T cell fraction (not recorded which). Receptor source: a male donor with ankylosing spondylitis or in good health (not recorded which).

V and J are TRBV28 and TRBJ1-1; weak D call: TRBD1 (6 bases). The CDR3 extends over 15 amino acids. The ends were cut back, 4 bases at V and 1 base at J, with 13 bases in the middle. Germline V gene data show CDR1 as MDHEN and CDR2 as SYDVKM. CDR3 DNA sequence: TGTGCCAGCAGTTCTATCAGGGGACAGAACACTGAAGCTTTCTTT. It codes for CASSSIRGQNTEAFF.

V usage is TRBV29-1 and J usage is TRBJ2-7, with D possibly TRBD1 on 6 matching bases. V was clipped by 4 bases and J by 6 bases, with 16 bases between them. Germline loops: CDR1 SQVTM, CDR2 ANQGSEA. The CDR3 has 13 residues. CDR3 in DNA: TGCAGCGTTGGCATCCCCAGGGGCGGCGAGCAGTACTTC. Its protein is CSVGIPRGGEQYF.

This clonotype was counted ten times or more. The CDR3 sequence is CASSGLAGGWEQFF. CDR3 nucleotide sequence: TGTGCCAGCAGCGGACTAGCGGGAGGATGGGAGCAGTTCTTC. The rearrangement uses TRBV12-3 or TRBV12-4 and TRBJ2-1, with 14 positions matching TRBD2. Unmatched junction bases numbered 5, after V lost 6 bases and J lost 10 bases. The CDR3 sequence is 14 residues long.

The rearrangement joins TRBV5-6 to TRBJ1-2; 9 nucleotides match TRBD1. V was pared by 5 bases and J by 6 bases, with 5 bases of the junction left unmatched. The CDR3 has 13 amino acids. The V gene's germline CDR1 is SGHDT and CDR2 YYEEEE. The CDR3 protein is CASRIGTGNGYTF. The CDR3, as DNA: TGTGCCAGCAGGATCGGGACAGGGAATGGCTACACCTTC.

This clonotype was found many times. The chain uses TRBV12-3 or TRBV12-4 and TRBJ1-1; D call uncertain. The V end lost 7 bases, the J end lost 1 base, and 10 bases lay between the germline ends. The CDR3 is 13 residues long. The CDR3 region has the DNA TGTGCCAGCATCTTAGCAACGAACACTGAAGCTTTCTTT. Translated: CASILATNTEAFF.

This clonotype was seen ten or more times. The chain has TRBV11-2 and TRBJ2-5, with TRBD2 matching 9 bases. The CDR3 is 15 amino acids. V shed 4 bases, J shed 5 bases, and the junction held 8 bases outside the gene matches. Looked up from germline, CDR1 is SGHAT and CDR2 is FQNNGV. CDR3 in amino acids: CASSSSLAGIETQYF. The CDR3 DNA reads TGTGCCAGCAGCTCGAGTCTAGCGGGAATCGAGACCCAGTACTTC. Drawing the rest from reference TRBV11-2 and TRBJ2-5, the complete variable domain is EAGVAQSPRYKIIEKRQSVAFWCNPISGHATLYWYQQILGQGPKLLIQFQNNGVVDDSQLPKDRFSAERLKGVDSTLKIQPAKLEDSAVYLCASSSSLAGIETQYFGPGTRLLVL.

The chain links TRBV11-2 to TRBJ1-2, with TRBD1 identical over 7 bases. Germline assignment: CDR1 SGHAT and CDR2 FQNNGV. V was pared by 1 base and J by 1 base, with 12 bases of the junction left unmatched. This CDR3 spans 18 amino acids. The DNA of the CDR3 is TGTGCCAGCAGCTTAGTTGCTGGGACAGTCTTCCTTAACTATGGCTACACCTTC. Residues: CASSLVAGTVFLNYGYTF.

A single count supports this clonotype. This chain connects TRBV20-1 to TRBJ2-3; 13 bases fit TRBD2. Germline loops: CDR1 DFQATT, CDR2 SNEGSKA (reference sequence). After removal of 3 bases from V and 6 bases from J, the junction contained 0 bases not matched to a gene. This CDR3 is built from 13 residues. In DNA form, the CDR3 reads TGCAGTGCTAGGACTAGCGGGAGGGATACGCAGTATTTT. It encodes CSARTSGRDTQYF.

This sequence joins TRBV7-3 and TRBJ1-1, with 7 positions matching TRBD1. The germline V gene has CDR1 SGHTA and CDR2 FQGTGA. The CDR3 extends over 15 amino acids. The V gene end was trimmed by 2 bases and the J gene end by 5 bases; junction bases not matched to a gene: 8. The CDR3 loop is CASSLAGGFGTEAFF. The CDR3 bases are TGTGCCAGCAGCTTAGCAGGGGGTTTTGGGACTGAAGCTTTCTTT.

This clonotype was picked up a small number of times. The chain has TRBV2 and TRBJ1-6; no firm D call. Per the germline V gene, CDR1 is SNHLY and CDR2 is FYNNEI. V lost 0 bases and J lost 12, with 0 bases in between. CDR3 size: 10 residues. The CDR3 nucleotides read TGTGCCAGCAGTGAAGCACCCCTCCACTTT. This encodes CASSEAPLHF.

This clonotype was detected only a few times. V gene TRBV7-2 combines with J gene TRBJ2-3; 10 positions agree with TRBD2. J was trimmed by 6 bases and V by 0 bases; bases with no gene match: 6. Germline V lookup: CDR1 SGHTA, CDR2 FQGNSA. The CDR3 length is 16 residues. Here the CDR3 reads CASSLATSGLRDTQYF. CDR3 coding DNA: TGTGCCAGCAGCTTAGCGACTAGCGGGCTTAGGGATACGCAGTATTTT.

Only a few counts were recorded for this clonotype. This sequence joins TRBV6-2 or TRBV6-3 and TRBJ2-1; D not certain. Trimming removed 8 bases from V and 8 bases from J, with 13 bases in between. The germline V gene encodes CDR1 MNHEY and CDR2 SVGEGT. The CDR3 contains 12 residues. Here the CDR3 DNA reads TGTGCCAGCTCCGGTAGTAGGCATGAGCAGTTCTTC. This encodes CASSGSRHEQFF.

The chain has TRBV20-1 and TRBJ2-2; TRBD2 matches at 8 bases. There are 15 residues in the CDR3. V gave up 6 bases and J gave up 9 bases; unmatched junction bases: 15. Per the germline V gene, CDR1 is DFQATT and CDR2 is SNEGSKA (reference sequence). In nucleotides, the CDR3 is TGCAGTGCCCCATCGGCGGGAGGAGGGTTCCGGGAGCTGTTTTTT. Translation: CSAPSAGGGFRELFF.

This clonotype was seen many times. The chain carries TRBV5-1 and TRBJ1-1; the match to TRBD1 covers 7 bases. J gave up 6 bases and V 0 bases, and 2 bases lay outside the gene matches. This CDR3 is built from 13 residues. Germline CDR1 and CDR2: SGHRS and YFSETQ. CDR3 nucleotide sequence: TGCGCCAGCAGCTTGGCCGGGACAGCTGAAGCTTTCTTT. Amino acids: CASSLAGTAEAFF.

This clonotype has at least ten counts. The rearrangement uses TRBV6-5 and TRBJ1-1; D possibly corresponds to TRBD1 (6 bases). V lost 2 bases to trimming and J lost 6 bases, with 13 bases between them. The CDR3 covers 14 residues. The germline V gene encodes CDR1 MNHEY and CDR2 SVGAGI. The CDR3 DNA follows: TGTGCCAGCAGTTACAGAGGGGGAGAAGCTGAAGCTTTCTTT. It translates to CASSYRGGEAEAFF.

This clonotype was observed a few times. The chain couples TRBV28 to TRBJ2-1, with TRBD2 matching over 7 bases. Looked up from germline, CDR1 is MDHEN and CDR2 is SYDVKM. CDR3 size: 15 residues. Unmatched junction bases numbered 11, after V lost 4 bases and J lost 8 bases. The CDR3 nucleotides read TGTGCCAGCAGTTCATCGGCGGGAGTTATATATGAGCAGTTCTTC. Translating it yields CASSSSAGVIYEQFF.

This chain links TRBV10-2 with TRBJ2-7; D gene uncertain. From germline, CDR1 is WSHSY and CDR2 SAAADI. The CDR3 has 9 residues. V was pared by 11 bases and J by 9 bases, with 11 bases between. The CDR3 spells CAPGPPQYF. CDR3 coding DNA: TGCGCCCCCGGCCCCCCGCAGTACTTC.

The chain joins TRBV7-2 to TRBJ2-3; 8 nucleotides agree with TRBD2. With 4 bases clipped from V and 1 base from J, the junction kept 10 bases outside the gene matches. CDR1 is SGHTA, CDR2 FQGNSA, per germline. The CDR3 contains 17 residues. CDR3 amino acids: CASSSTFAAGGTDTQYF. In DNA, the CDR3 is TGTGCCAGCAGCTCAACATTCGCAGCGGGAGGCACAGATACGCAGTATTTT. Full variable domain (outside the CDR3, taken from reference TRBV7-2 and TRBJ2-3): GAGVSQSPSNKVTEKGKDVELRCDPISGHTALYWYRQSLGQGLEFLIYFQGNSAPDKSGLPSDRFSAERTGGSVSTLTIQRTQQEDSAVYLCASSSTFAAGGTDTQYFGPGTRLTVL.

The chain carries TRBV28 and TRBJ2-3, with TRBD2 matching 7 bases. V dropped 2 bases and J dropped 3; count of bases not matched to a gene: 5. Germline V gene data show CDR1 as MDHEN and CDR2 as SYDVKM. The CDR3 contains 15 residues. CDR3 DNA sequence: TGTGCCAGCAGTTTAGGCGGGAGTAAGACAGATACGCAGTATTTT. Residues: CASSLGGSKTDTQYF. The whole variable domain, filled in from reference TRBV28 and TRBJ2-3, reads DVKVTQSSRYLVKRTGEKVFLECVQDMDHENMFWYRQDPGLGLRLIYFSYDVKMKEKGDIPEGYSVSREKKERFSLILESASTNQTSMYLCASSLGGSKTDTQYFGPGTRLTVL.

This clonotype was found many times. The chain employs TRBV29-1 and TRBJ2-3; 7 bases are a match to TRBD2. J was trimmed by 0 bases and V by 6 bases; bases with no gene match: 9. Germline values: CDR1 SQVTM, CDR2 ANQGSEA. CDR3 length: 15 amino acids. CDR3 residues: CSVHLLAPSTDTQYF. For the CDR3, the DNA is TGCAGCGTCCACTTACTAGCGCCCAGCACAGATACGCAGTATTTT.

In regard to this clonotype: This clone may be a read error of a much larger clone one base away. This rearrangement joins TRBV7-6 to TRBJ2-1; 9 positions agree with TRBD2. Per germline, CDR1 SGHVS and CDR2 FNYEAQ. The CDR3 is 17 residues long. In DNA, the CDR3 is TGTGCCAGCAGCGCCCCACCCCCGGGACTAGCCTACAATGAGCTGTTCTTC. Its translation: CASSAPPPGLAYNELFF.

With respect to this clonotype: A junction boundary mismatches the germline segment, possibly from a read error. The chain uses TRBV28 and TRBJ2-3, with D possibly called TRBD1 or TRBD2 (6 bases each). CDR1 is MDHEN, CDR2 SYDVKM, per germline. CDR3 length equals 16 residues. The CDR3 DNA follows: TGTGCCAGCAGTCCCGGGGGCTGGGGTTGGACAGATAGGCAGTATTTT. Its translation is CASSPGGWGWTDRQYF.